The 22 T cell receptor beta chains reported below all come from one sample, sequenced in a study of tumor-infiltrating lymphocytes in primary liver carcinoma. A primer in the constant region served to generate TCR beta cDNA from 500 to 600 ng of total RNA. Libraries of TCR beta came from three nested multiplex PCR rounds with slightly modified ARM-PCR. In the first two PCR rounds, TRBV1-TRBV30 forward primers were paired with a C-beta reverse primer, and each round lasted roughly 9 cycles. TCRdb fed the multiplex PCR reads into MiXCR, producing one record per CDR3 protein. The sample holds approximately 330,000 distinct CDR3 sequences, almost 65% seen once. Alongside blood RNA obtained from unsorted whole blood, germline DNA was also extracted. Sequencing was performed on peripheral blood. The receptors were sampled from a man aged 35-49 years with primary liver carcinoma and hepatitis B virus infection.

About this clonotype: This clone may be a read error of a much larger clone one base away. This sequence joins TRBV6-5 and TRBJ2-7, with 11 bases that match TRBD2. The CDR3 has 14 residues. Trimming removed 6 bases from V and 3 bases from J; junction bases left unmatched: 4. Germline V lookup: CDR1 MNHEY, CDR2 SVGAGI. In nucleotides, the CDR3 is TGTGCCAGCAGACTAGCGGGAGATAGCTACGAGCAGTACTTC. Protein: CASRLAGDSYEQYF.

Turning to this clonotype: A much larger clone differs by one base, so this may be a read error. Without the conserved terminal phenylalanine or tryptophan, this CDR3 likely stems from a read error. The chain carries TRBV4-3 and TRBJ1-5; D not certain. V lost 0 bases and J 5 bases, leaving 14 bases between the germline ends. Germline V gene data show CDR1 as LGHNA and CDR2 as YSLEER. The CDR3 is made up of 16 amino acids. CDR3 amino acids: CASSQDPAAQYQPQHL. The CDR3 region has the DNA TGCGCCAGCAGCCAAGATCCCGCAGCCCAATATCAGCCCCAGCATCTT.

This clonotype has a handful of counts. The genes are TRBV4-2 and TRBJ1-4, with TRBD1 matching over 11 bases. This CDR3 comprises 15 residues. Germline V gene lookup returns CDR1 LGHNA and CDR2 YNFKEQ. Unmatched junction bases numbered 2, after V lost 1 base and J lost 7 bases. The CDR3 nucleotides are TGTGCCAGCAGCCAAGGGGGGACAGGGGGTGAAAAACTGTTTTTT. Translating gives CASSQGGTGGEKLFF.

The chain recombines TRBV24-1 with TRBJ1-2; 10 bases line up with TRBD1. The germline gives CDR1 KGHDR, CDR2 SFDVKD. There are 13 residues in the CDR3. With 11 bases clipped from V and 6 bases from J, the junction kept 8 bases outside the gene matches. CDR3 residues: CAISGQGVHGYTF. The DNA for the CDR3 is TGTGCCATCTCTGGACAGGGGGTCCATGGCTACACCTTC.

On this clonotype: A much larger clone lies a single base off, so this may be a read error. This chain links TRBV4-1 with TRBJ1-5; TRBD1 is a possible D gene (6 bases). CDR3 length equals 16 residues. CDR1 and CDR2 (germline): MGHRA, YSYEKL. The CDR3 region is CASSQVTGLWNQPHHF. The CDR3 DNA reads TGCGCCAGCAGCCAAGTAACAGGGTTGTGGAATCAGCCCCATCATTTT.

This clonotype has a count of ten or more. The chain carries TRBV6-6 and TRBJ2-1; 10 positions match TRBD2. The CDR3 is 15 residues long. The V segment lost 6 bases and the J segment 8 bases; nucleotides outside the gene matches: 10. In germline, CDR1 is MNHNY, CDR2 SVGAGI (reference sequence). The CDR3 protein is CASREREGLSHEQFF. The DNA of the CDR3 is TGTGCCAGCAGGGAGCGGGAGGGCCTATCTCATGAGCAGTTCTTC.

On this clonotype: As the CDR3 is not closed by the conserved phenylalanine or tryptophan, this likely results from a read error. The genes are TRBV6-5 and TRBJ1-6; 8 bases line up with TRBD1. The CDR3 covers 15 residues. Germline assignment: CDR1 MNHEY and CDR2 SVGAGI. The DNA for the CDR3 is TGTGCCAGCAGTTACACGACAGGGGATAATTCACGCCTCCACTAT. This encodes CASSYTTGDNSRLHY.

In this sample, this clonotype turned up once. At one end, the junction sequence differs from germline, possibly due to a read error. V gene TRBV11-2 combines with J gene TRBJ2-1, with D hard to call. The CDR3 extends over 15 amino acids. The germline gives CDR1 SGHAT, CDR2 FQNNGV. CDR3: CASSLERRVSNKQFF. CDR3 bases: TGTGCCAGCAGCTTAGAGCGCCGGGTTAGCAATAAGCAGTTCTTC.

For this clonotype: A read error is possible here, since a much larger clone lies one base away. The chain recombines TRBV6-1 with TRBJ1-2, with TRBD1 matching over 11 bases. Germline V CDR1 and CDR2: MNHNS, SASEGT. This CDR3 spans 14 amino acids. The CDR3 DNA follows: TGTGCCAGCATGGGGGGACAGGGGGTAAATGGCTTCACCTTC. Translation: CASMGGQGVNGFTF.

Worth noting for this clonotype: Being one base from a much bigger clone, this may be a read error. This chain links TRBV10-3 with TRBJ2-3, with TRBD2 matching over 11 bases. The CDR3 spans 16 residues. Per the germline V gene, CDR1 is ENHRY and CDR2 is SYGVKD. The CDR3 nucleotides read TGTGCCATCAGTACACTAGCGGGGGCCTCCACAGTTACGCAGTATTTT. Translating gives CAISTLAGASTVTQYF.

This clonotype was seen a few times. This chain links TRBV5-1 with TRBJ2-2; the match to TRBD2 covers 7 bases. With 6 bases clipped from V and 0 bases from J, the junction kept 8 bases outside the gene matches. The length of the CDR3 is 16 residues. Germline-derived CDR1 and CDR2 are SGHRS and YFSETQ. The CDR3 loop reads CASTPREGANTGELFF. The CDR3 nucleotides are TGCGCCAGCACCCCTAGGGAGGGAGCGAACACCGGGGAGCTGTTTTTT. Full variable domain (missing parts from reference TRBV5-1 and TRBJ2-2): KAGVTQTPRYLIKTRGQQVTLSCSPISGHRSVSWYQQTPGQGLQFLFEYFSETQRNKGNFPGRFSGRQFSNSRSEMNVSTLELGDSALYLCASTPREGANTGELFFGEGSRLTVL.

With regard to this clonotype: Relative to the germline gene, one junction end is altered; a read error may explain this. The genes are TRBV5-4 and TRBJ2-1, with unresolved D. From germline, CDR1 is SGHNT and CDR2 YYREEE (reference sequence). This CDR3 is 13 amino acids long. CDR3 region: CAISFSSYNEQFF. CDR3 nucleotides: TGTGCCATCAGCTTTAGCTCCTACAATGAGCAGTTCTTC.

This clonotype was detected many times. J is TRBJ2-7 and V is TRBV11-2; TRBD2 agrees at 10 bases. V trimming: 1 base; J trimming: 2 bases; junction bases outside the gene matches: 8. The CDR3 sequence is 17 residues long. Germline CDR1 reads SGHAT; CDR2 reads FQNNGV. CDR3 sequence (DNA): TGTGCCAGCAGCTTAGCCCTAGCGGGAGAGGTGCCCTACGAGCAGTACTTC. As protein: CASSLALAGEVPYEQYF.

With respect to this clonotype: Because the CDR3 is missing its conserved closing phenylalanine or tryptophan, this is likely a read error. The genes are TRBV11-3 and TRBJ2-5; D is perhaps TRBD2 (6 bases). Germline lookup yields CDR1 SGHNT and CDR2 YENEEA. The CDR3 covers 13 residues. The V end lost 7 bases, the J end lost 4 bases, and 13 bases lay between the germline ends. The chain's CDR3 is CASNKRAGETQYL. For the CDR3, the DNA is TGTGCCAGCAACAAGCGGGCCGGAGAGACCCAGTACTTG.

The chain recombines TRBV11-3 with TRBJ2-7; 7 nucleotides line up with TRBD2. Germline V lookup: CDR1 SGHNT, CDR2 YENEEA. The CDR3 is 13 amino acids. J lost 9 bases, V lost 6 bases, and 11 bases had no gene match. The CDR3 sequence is CASSSVTSFGQYF. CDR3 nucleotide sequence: TGTGCCAGCAGTAGTGTGACTAGCTTCGGGCAGTACTTC.

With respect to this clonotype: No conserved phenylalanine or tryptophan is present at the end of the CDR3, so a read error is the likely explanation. CDR3 in amino acids: CASSRLAGGQDTQYL. The CDR3 DNA follows: TGTGCCAGCAGCCGACTAGCGGGAGGGCAAGATACGCAGTATCTT. The rearrangement uses TRBV28 and TRBJ2-3; 14 bases align to TRBD2. The CDR3 has 15 residues. Germline V gene lookup returns CDR1 MDHEN and CDR2 SYDVKM. V trimming: 6 bases; J trimming: 5 bases; junction bases outside the gene matches: 4.

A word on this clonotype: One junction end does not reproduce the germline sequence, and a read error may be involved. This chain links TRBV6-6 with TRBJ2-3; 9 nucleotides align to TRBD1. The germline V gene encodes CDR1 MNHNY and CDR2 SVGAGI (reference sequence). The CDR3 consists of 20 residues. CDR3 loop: CANSYRTGGGISISTDTQYF. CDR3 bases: TGTGCCAACAGTTACCGTACAGGGGGCGGAATATCGATCAGCACAGATACGCAGTATTTT.

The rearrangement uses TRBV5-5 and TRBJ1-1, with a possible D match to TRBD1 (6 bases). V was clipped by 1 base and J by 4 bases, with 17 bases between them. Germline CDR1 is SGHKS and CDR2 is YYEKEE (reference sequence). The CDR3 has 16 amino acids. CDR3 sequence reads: CASSLRGRGDTTEAFF. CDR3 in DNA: TGTGCCAGCAGCTTGAGAGGTAGAGGGGACACCACTGAAGCTTTCTTT.

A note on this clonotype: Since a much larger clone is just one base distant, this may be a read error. CDR3 sequence: CAISAETSGMYEQYF. The CDR3 DNA follows: TGTGCCATCAGTGCCGAGACTAGCGGGATGTACGAGCAGTACTTC. The V gene is TRBV10-3, the J gene TRBJ2-7; 11 nucleotides match TRBD2. Germline V CDR1 and CDR2: ENHRY, SYGVKD. Unmatched junction bases numbered 6, after V lost 4 bases and J lost 4 bases. The CDR3 is 15 residues long.

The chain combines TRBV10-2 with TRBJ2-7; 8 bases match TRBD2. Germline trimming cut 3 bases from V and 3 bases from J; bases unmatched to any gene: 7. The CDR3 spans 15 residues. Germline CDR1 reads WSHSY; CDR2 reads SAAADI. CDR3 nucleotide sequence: TGCGCCAGCAGTGACCGACTAGCGAGAAGCTACGAGCAGTACTTC. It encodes CASSDRLARSYEQYF.

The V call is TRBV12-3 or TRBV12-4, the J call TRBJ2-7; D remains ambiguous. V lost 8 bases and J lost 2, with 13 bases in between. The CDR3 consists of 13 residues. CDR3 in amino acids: CASSEKLTYEQYF. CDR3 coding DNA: TGTGCCAGCTCGGAGAAGCTAACCTACGAGCAGTACTTC.

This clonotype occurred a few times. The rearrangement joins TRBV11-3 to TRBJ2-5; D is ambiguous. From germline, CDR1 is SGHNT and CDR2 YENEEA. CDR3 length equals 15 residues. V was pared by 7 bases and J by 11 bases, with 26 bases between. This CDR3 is CASNSEGYGADEQYF. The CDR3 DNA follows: TGTGCCAGCAACTCGGAAGGGTATGGTGCAGATGAGCAGTACTTC.